A selection of T cell receptor beta chains follows, all from one sample in a study of cytomegalovirus exposure and HLA in healthy donors. Generated by immunoSEQ multiplex PCR, the TCRdb table keeps only in-frame clones and is missing some. This sample carries 120,000 or so clones, roughly 80% of them seen once, and the ten largest clones take 1.8%. Sequencing used PBMCs. Receptors were obtained from a man younger than 30 in good health and CMV-seronegative. Each CDR3 is given with its conserved first and last residue. D genes are given only for firm matches. Expanded clones are given a class, and other clones once, few, many or no size at all.

d_gene	abundance	v_gene	j_gene	CDR3nt	CDR3aa
TRBD1	-	TRBV5-1	TRBJ1-1	TGCGCCAGCAGCCGGGACAGGGATGAAGCTTTCTTT	CASSRDRDEAFF
TRBD1	-	TRBV6-4	TRBJ2-3	TGTGCCAGCAGCCAGACAGGGGGCACAGATACGCAGTATTTT	CASSQTGGTDTQYF
-	-	TRBV19	TRBJ1-5	TGTGCCAGTAGCCGAGGGGGAGATGCGAATCAGCCCCAGCATTTT	CASSRGGDANQPQHF
TRBD1	-	TRBV6-5	TRBJ2-7	TGTGCCAGCAGTTACGGGACAGGGGGCCGCGAGCAGTACTTC	CASSYGTGGREQYF
TRBD2	-	TRBV5-1	TRBJ2-3	TGCGCCAGCAGCTTGGTAGCGGGGGGGCCCTGGGATACGCAGTATTTT	CASSLVAGGPWDTQYF
-	few	TRBV27	TRBJ2-6	TGTGCCAGCAGCCCTCGGCACGTGGGGCTTCGGGGGGCCAACGTCCTGACTTTC	CASSPRHVGLRGANVLTF
-	-	TRBV9	TRBJ2-7	TGTGCCAGCAGCGTAGGCACCCCGTATAGCTTGTACGAGCAGTACTTC	CASSVGTPYSLYEQYF
-	few	TRBV7-8	TRBJ2-5	TGTGCCAGCAGCTCCAGGCCGGAGGCGACCCAGTACTTC	CASSSRPEATQYF
TRBD1	-	TRBV6-5	TRBJ2-7	TGTGCCAGCAGTCATAGGACAGGGGACTACGAGCAGTACTTC	CASSHRTGDYEQYF
-	-	TRBV29-1	TRBJ1-1	TGCAGCGTTGAGAGCTATTTTGAAGCTTTCTTT	CSVESYFEAFF
TRBD1	-	TRBV18	TRBJ1-2	TGTGCCAGCTCACCACCCCAGGACAGGGCTGATGGCTACACCTTC	CASSPPQDRADGYTF
TRBD1	-	TRBV18	TRBJ1-1	TGTGCCAGCTCACAGCTCGCGGGACAGGGGGCGTTGGGCACTGAAGCTTTCTTT	CASSQLAGQGALGTEAFF
-	-	TRBV11-2	TRBJ1-5	TGTGCCAGCAGCTTAGAGGGAGGAAGAGGTCAGCCCCAGCATTTT	CASSLEGGRGQPQHF
-	-	TRBV2	TRBJ2-1	TGTGCCATACTAGAGCGGCGGAGCTCCTACAATGAGCAGTTCTTC	CAILERRSSYNEQFF
TRBD1	-	TRBV19	TRBJ2-2	TGTGCCAGTAGTATAGGGGTGGCAGGGGGCTTCGGGGAGCTGTTTTTT	CASSIGVAGGFGELFF
-	-	TRBV28	TRBJ1-1	TGTGCCAGCAGTTTCCCGGACACTGAAGCTTTCTTT	CASSFPDTEAFF
TRBD1	-	TRBV7-8	TRBJ2-7	TGTGCCAGCAGCTTAGCCCGGACAGGGAACTCCTACGAGCAGTACTTC	CASSLARTGNSYEQYF
TRBD2	-	TRBV7-2	TRBJ2-7	TGTGCCAGCAGTTTCGAGCGGGGGAACCCCTACGAGCAGTACTTC	CASSFERGNPYEQYF
-	-	TRBV7-9	TRBJ1-6	TGTGCCAGCAGCTTGGGAGAGTTCGAGAATTCACCCCTCCACTTT	CASSLGEFENSPLHF
TRBD1	-	TRBV15	TRBJ1-2	TGTGCCACCAGAGGACAGGATAAAATTTATGGCTACACCTTC	CATRGQDKIYGYTF
TRBD2	-	TRBV7-6	TRBJ2-2	TGTGCCAGCAGCATTAGCGGGGGAAACACCGGGGAGCTGTTTTTT	CASSISGGNTGELFF
TRBD1	-	TRBV5-5	TRBJ2-7	TGTGCCTCCTCGGCGGGACAGGCCTACGAGCAGTACTTC	CASSAGQAYEQYF
TRBD2	-	TRBV5-1	TRBJ2-5	TGCGCCAGCAGTCCCTCTAGCGGGGGGTCACAAGAGACCCAGTACTTC	CASSPSSGGSQETQYF
TRBD2	-	TRBV7-9	TRBJ2-7	TGTTCCAGCAGCTCCTTCCTGACAGCGGGGGTTTCCGACGAGCAGTACTTC	CSSSSFLTAGVSDEQYF
TRBD1	-	TRBV12-5	TRBJ1-4	TGTGCTAGTGGTTTGTTCCCCGGGACAGGGATCCTGACTAATGAAAAACTGTTTTTT	CASGLFPGTGILTNEKLFF
-	-	TRBV29-1	TRBJ2-5	TGCAGCGTCGCGCGGGACCCAAAAGAGACCCAGTACTTC	CSVARDPKETQYF
TRBD1	-	TRBV10-3	TRBJ1-6	TGTGCCATCAGGGAAACAGGGGAGTTTTCACCCCTCCACTTT	CAIRETGEFSPLHF
-	few	TRBV5-6	TRBJ1-4	TGTGCCAGCAGCAACAGCCTAACTAATGAAAAACTGTTTTTT	CASSNSLTNEKLFF